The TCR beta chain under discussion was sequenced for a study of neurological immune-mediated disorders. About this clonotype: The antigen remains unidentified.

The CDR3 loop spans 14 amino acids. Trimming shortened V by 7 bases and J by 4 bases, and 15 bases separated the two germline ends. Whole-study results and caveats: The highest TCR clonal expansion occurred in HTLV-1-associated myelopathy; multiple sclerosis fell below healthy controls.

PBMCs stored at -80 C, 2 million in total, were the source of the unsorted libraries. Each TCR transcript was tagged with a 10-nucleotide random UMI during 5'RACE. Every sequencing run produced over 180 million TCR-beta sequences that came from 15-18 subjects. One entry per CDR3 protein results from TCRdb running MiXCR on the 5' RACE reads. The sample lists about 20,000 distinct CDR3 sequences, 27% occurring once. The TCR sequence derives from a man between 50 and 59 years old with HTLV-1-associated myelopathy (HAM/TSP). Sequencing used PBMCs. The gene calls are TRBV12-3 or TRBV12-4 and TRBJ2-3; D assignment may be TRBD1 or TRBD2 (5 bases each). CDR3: CASTIDSGSDTQYF. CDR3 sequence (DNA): TGTGCCAGCACCATTGACAGCGGATCAGATACGCAGTATTTT.